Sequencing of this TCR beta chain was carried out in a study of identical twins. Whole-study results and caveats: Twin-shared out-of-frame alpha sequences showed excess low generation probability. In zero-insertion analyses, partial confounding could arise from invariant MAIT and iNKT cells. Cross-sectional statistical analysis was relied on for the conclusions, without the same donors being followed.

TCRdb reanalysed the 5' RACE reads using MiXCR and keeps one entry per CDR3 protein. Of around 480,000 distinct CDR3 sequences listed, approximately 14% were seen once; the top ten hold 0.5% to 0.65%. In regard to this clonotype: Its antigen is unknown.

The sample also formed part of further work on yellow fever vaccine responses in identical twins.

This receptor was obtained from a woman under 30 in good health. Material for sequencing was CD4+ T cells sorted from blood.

CDR3 amino acids: CSCGNQETQYF. CDR3 nucleotides: TGCAGCTGTGGCAACCAAGAGACCCAGTACTTC. J is TRBJ2-5 and V is TRBV29-1; D is unresolved. Looked up from germline, CDR1 is SQVTM and CDR2 is ANQGSEA. V lost 8 bases, J lost 0 bases, and 7 bases lay in between. This CDR3 has 11 amino acids.